This passage covers 3 T cell receptor beta chains from one sample sequenced in a study of blood T cell repertoires in COVID-19 (dated by TCRdb to between 2020 and 2021). The library was made by the immunoSEQ multiplex PCR assay. The immuneACCESS repertoire file appears here via TCRdb, limited to in-frame rearrangements. These files lack a portion of the clones; in checked studies, under half of the deficit traces to unresolved V genes, and the cause of the others is not known. The sample has some 170,000 clones on record, about 85% of them singletons. 1% to 1.2% of the sample is taken by the ten largest. Sample: peripheral blood. All receptors derive from a man aged 35 to 55 with acute or convalescent COVID-19.

V is TRBV7-9 and J is TRBJ1-2; perhaps TRBD1 as D (6 bases). The germline V and J ends were trimmed by 3 bases and 4 bases, with 15 bases remaining between them. Germline V gene lookup returns CDR1 SEHNR and CDR2 FQNEAQ (reference sequence). The CDR3 is 15 residues long. The CDR3 DNA reads TGTGCCAGCAGCTTGGGGACCCAGGGGTCCTATGGCTACACCTTC. Translating gives CASSLGTQGSYGYTF.

The V gene is TRBV4-2, the J gene TRBJ2-3, with 9 positions matching TRBD1. The trim removed 1 base at V and 1 base at J, leaving 0 bases unmatched. Germline V lookup: CDR1 LGHNA, CDR2 YNFKEQ. The CDR3 has 15 amino acids. In DNA form, the CDR3 reads TGTGCCAGCAGCCAAGGGACAGGGGGCACAGATACGCAGTATTTT. The encoded protein is CASSQGTGGTDTQYF.

The chain joins TRBV6-5 to TRBJ2-7; 8 bases line up with TRBD1. The germline V gene has CDR1 MNHEY and CDR2 SVGAGI. The CDR3 covers 14 residues. V gave up 5 bases and J gave up 2 bases; unmatched junction bases: 5. The DNA for the CDR3 is TGTGCCAGCAGTCGGACAGGGATGCCCTACGAGCAGTACTTC. The encoded protein is CASSRTGMPYEQYF.